The next 4 T cell receptor beta chains were all read from a single sample in a study of blood T cell repertoires in COVID-19. The table came from immunoSEQ multiplex PCR; TCRdb's copy has only in-frame clones and leaves some out. The table has approximately 300,000 clones, around four fifths seen once; the top ten hold about 1.2%. The sequenced sample was peripheral blood. The receptors originated from a woman aged 45-59 years with acute or convalescent COVID-19.

The chain carries TRBV29-1 and TRBJ2-3; 12 nucleotides agree with TRBD2. The V segment lost 0 bases and the J segment 5 bases; nucleotides outside the gene matches: 3. CDR1 and CDR2 from the germline V gene are SQVTM and ANQGSEA. The CDR3 is made up of 15 amino acids. The CDR3 nucleotides are TGCAGCGTTGAAGAGGGGGGACTAGCGGGAGATACGCAGTATTTT. The encoded protein is CSVEEGGLAGDTQYF.

The chain recombines TRBV7-2 with TRBJ2-7; a weak D match, TRBD2 (5 bases). V lost 0 bases and J 2 bases, leaving 11 bases between the germline ends. The CDR3 contains 15 residues. Germline V gene sequence: CDR1 SGHTA, CDR2 FQGNSA. CDR3 amino acids: CASSLAVGVAYEQYF. As DNA, the CDR3 is TGTGCCAGCAGCTTAGCAGTGGGAGTAGCCTACGAGCAGTACTTC.

The CDR3 loop reads CASRRGTGFTSTDTQYF. CDR3 DNA sequence: TGTGCCAGCAGAAGGGGGACAGGGTTCACTAGCACAGATACGCAGTATTTT. This chain joins TRBV27 and TRBJ2-3; 9 bases align to TRBD1. Germline assignment: CDR1 MNHEY and CDR2 SMNVEV (reference sequence). The CDR3 sequence is 17 residues long. J was trimmed by 0 bases and V by 6 bases; bases with no gene match: 10.

V is TRBV30 and J is TRBJ1-3; 7 bases align to TRBD1. There are 16 residues in the CDR3. J gave up 4 bases and V 1 base, and 10 bases lay outside the gene matches. Germline V gene data show CDR1 as GTSNPN and CDR2 as SVGIG (reference sequence). CDR3 residues: CAWSAPLTGRGNTIYF. The CDR3, as DNA: TGTGCCTGGAGTGCCCCTCTGACAGGGCGCGGAAACACCATATATTTT.